Below, 28 T cell receptor beta chains from the same sample are listed, as sequenced in a study of blood T cell repertoires in COVID-19. Only in-frame clones appear in the TCRdb table, and some are missing; sequencing was by immunoSEQ multiplex PCR. The sample shows around 100,000 clones, about 92% of them seen only once. The sample was peripheral blood. All receptors derive from a man aged 45 to 65 with active COVID-19.

The chain recombines TRBV3-1 (or the pseudogene TRBV3-2) with TRBJ2-7; 7 bases are a match to TRBD2. V lost 1 base and J lost 1; bases outside the gene matches: 4. Germline CDR1 is LGHDT and CDR2 is YNNKEL (reference sequence). The CDR3 runs 15 residues. CDR3: CASSQGLASSYEQYF. CDR3 bases: TGTGCCAGCAGCCAAGGACTAGCCTCTTCCTACGAGCAGTACTTC.

This sequence joins TRBV29-1 and TRBJ2-1, with D possibly matching TRBD2 (6 bases). The CDR3 runs 14 residues. Trimming pared 7 bases from V and 1 base from J, leaving 14 bases between. Germline loops: CDR1 SQVTM, CDR2 ANQGSEA. CDR3 sequence reads: CSALRAGSYNEQFF. The CDR3 nucleotides are TGCAGCGCCCTCAGAGCGGGTTCCTACAATGAGCAGTTCTTC.

The chain uses TRBV5-1 and TRBJ2-1, with D possibly TRBD1 on 5 matching bases. The germline CDR1 and CDR2 sequences are SGHRS and YFSETQ. V shed 3 bases and J shed 7 bases, with 11 bases lying between them. The CDR3 runs 13 residues. CDR3: CASSSPQGNEQFF. CDR3 sequence (DNA): TGCGCCAGCAGCTCTCCCCAGGGAAATGAGCAGTTCTTC.

DNA of the CDR3: TGTGCCAGCAGTAAAGGAGGGGGACAGGGGGATGGCTACACCTTC. It yields the protein CASSKGGGQGDGYTF. The V and J genes are TRBV2 and TRBJ1-2, with TRBD1 matching 11 bases. CDR1 SNHLY and CDR2 FYNNEI come from the germline V gene. V trimming: 5 bases; J trimming: 6 bases; junction bases outside the gene matches: 8. This CDR3 contains 15 residues.

J is TRBJ2-2 and V is TRBV7-9; D ambiguous. The CDR3 is made up of 12 amino acids. The germline gives CDR1 SEHNR, CDR2 FQNEAQ (reference sequence). Trimming took off 5 bases at V and 4 bases at J, with 5 bases between the two ends. This CDR3 reads CASSQITGELFF. The CDR3 bases are TGTGCCAGCAGCCAGATCACCGGGGAGCTGTTTTTT.

This chain connects TRBV11-2 to TRBJ2-1; TRBD1 matches at 7 bases. This CDR3 comprises 12 residues. J lost 8 bases, V lost 5 bases, and 3 bases had no gene match. Germline V gene sequence: CDR1 SGHAT, CDR2 FQNNGV. The CDR3 here is CASSQDRYEQFF. The CDR3 nucleotides are TGTGCCAGCAGCCAGGACAGGTATGAGCAGTTCTTC.

This clone was recorded once. CDR3 sequence (DNA): TGTGCCAGCACCGCAACTCGAAACAATGAGCAGTTCTTC. Protein: CASTATRNNEQFF. V is TRBV6-5 and J is TRBJ2-1; no firm D call. This CDR3 comprises 13 residues. CDR1 and CDR2 (germline): MNHEY, SVGAGI. Trimming left V 7 bases short and J 5 bases short, with 12 bases between.

CDR3 nucleotide sequence: TGTGCCAGCAGTTCTTCACAGCGAGGGTCAGATACGCAGTATTTT. It yields the protein CASSSSQRGSDTQYF. The rearrangement links TRBV28 to TRBJ2-3, with a tentative D call TRBD2 (5 bases). Trimming stripped 4 bases from V and 4 bases from J, with 15 bases between. The CDR3 loop spans 15 amino acids. Germline-derived CDR1 and CDR2 are MDHEN and SYDVKM. Based on the CDR3 plus reference TRBV28 and TRBJ2-3, the full variable domain is DVKVTQSSRYLVKRTGEKVFLECVQDMDHENMFWYRQDPGLGLRLIYFSYDVKMKEKGDIPEGYSVSREKKERFSLILESASTNQTSMYLCASSSSQRGSDTQYFGPGTRLTVL.

The chain is built from TRBV27 and TRBJ2-2; the match to TRBD1 covers 10 bases. There are 15 residues in the CDR3. The germline gives CDR1 MNHEY, CDR2 SMNVEV (reference sequence). Trimming cost V 8 bases and J 5 bases; bases outside gene matches: 8. For the CDR3, the DNA is TGTGCCAGCGGAGGGACAGGGGTATGGACCGGGGAGCTGTTTTTT. This encodes CASGGTGVWTGELFF.

The rearrangement links TRBV7-2 to TRBJ2-7; 8 bases match TRBD1. Trimming cost V 5 bases and J 0 bases; bases outside gene matches: 3. The CDR3 runs 14 residues. Germline V CDR1 and CDR2: SGHTA, FQGNSA. CDR3 sequence reads: CASSPGGSSYEQYF. The CDR3 DNA reads TGTGCCAGCAGCCCAGGGGGCAGCTCCTACGAGCAGTACTTC.

The rearrangement joins TRBV13 to TRBJ2-1; TRBD2 matches at 12 bases. The trim removed 1 base at V and 5 bases at J, leaving 6 bases unmatched. The CDR3 has 17 amino acids. Per germline, CDR1 PRHDT and CDR2 FYEKMQ (reference sequence). CDR3 region: CASSLAPLAGGDNEQFF. The DNA for the CDR3 is TGTGCCAGCAGCTTAGCCCCCCTAGCGGGAGGGGACAATGAGCAGTTCTTC.

The chain combines TRBV5-1 with TRBJ1-3; D remains unclear. This CDR3 region has 16 residues. In germline, CDR1 is SGHRS, CDR2 YFSETQ. The V end lost 0 bases, the J end lost 0 bases, and 10 bases lay between the germline ends. In nucleotides, the CDR3 is TGCGCCAGCAGCTTGGCAGACATTGGCTCTGGAAACACCATATATTTT. Translation gives CASSLADIGSGNTIYF.

The chain is built from TRBV9 and TRBJ2-3, with D tentatively TRBD2 (6 bases). V was cut by 7 bases and J by 6 bases, with 12 bases left in between. This CDR3 is built from 12 residues. From germline, CDR1 is SGDLS and CDR2 YYNGEE. This chain's CDR3 is CASRSGEDTQYF. The CDR3 nucleotides read TGTGCCAGCCGTAGCGGCGAGGATACGCAGTATTTT.

This sequence joins TRBV20-1 and TRBJ2-1; possibly TRBD2 for D (7 bases). Looked up from germline, CDR1 is DFQATT and CDR2 is SNEGSKA (reference sequence). V lost 3 bases and J lost 10, with 22 bases in between. The CDR3 is made up of 15 amino acids. This chain's CDR3 is CSASLGGRAIREQFF. As DNA, the CDR3 is TGCAGTGCTAGTTTAGGGGGGAGGGCTATACGAGAGCAGTTCTTC.

The chain combines TRBV6-6 with TRBJ1-5, with TRBD1 identical over 7 bases. Germline CDR1 and CDR2: MNHNY and SVGAGI (reference sequence). The CDR3 is 14 amino acids. The J segment lost 1 base and the V segment lost 6 bases, leaving 3 bases of the junction unmatched. CDR3 loop: CASRRQGSNQPQHF. The CDR3 nucleotides are TGTGCCAGCAGGCGACAGGGAAGCAATCAGCCCCAGCATTTT.

The V and J genes are TRBV9 and TRBJ1-1; unclear D gene. Between the trimmed V and J ends, which lost 0 bases and 5 bases, there was a span of 11 bases. The germline V gene encodes CDR1 SGDLS and CDR2 YYNGEE. The CDR3 sequence is 14 residues long. The CDR3: CASSVAVRETEAFF. The CDR3 DNA sequence: TGTGCCAGCAGCGTAGCGGTCCGGGAGACTGAAGCTTTCTTT. Based on the CDR3 plus reference TRBV9 and TRBJ1-1, the full variable domain is DSGVTQTPKHLITATGQRVTLRCSPRSGDLSVYWYQQSLDQGLQFLIQYYNGEERAKGNILERFSAQQFPDLHSELNLSSLELGDSALYFCASSVAVRETEAFFGQGTRLTVV.

The chain couples TRBV28 to TRBJ1-2; D might be TRBD1 (5 bases). The length of the CDR3 is 14 residues. V gave up 6 bases and J gave up 2 bases, with 13 bases separating them. In germline, CDR1 is MDHEN, CDR2 SYDVKM. CDR3 bases: TGTGCCAGCAGGAGAAGGGGTTCCAACTATGGCTACACCTTC. Residues: CASRRRGSNYGYTF.

The V call is TRBV19, the J call TRBJ1-2; D remains ambiguous. Germline V lookup: CDR1 LNHDA, CDR2 SQIVND (reference sequence). The CDR3 consists of 11 residues. Between the trimmed V and J ends, which lost 4 bases and 7 bases, there was a span of 7 bases. CDR3 in amino acids: CASSTFSGYTF. CDR3 DNA: TGTGCCAGTAGTACTTTTTCTGGCTACACCTTC.

The chain joins TRBV9 to TRBJ2-1, with a weak D call TRBD2 (5 bases). V lost 3 bases and J lost 9, with 13 bases in between. There are 13 residues in the CDR3. Per germline, CDR1 SGDLS and CDR2 YYNGEE. CDR3 loop: CASSGPGVSEQFF. In DNA, the CDR3 is TGTGCCAGCAGCGGCCCCGGGGTGAGTGAGCAGTTCTTC.

The chain employs TRBV18 and TRBJ2-7; TRBD1 matches 7 bases. This CDR3 has 14 residues. The germline V gene encodes CDR1 KGHSH and CDR2 LQKENI. J lost 3 bases, V lost 6 bases, and 8 bases had no gene match. The CDR3 bases are TGTGCCAGCTCCCCCCCGGGACAGAGCTACGAGCAGTACTTC. It is translated as CASSPPGQSYEQYF. The full variable domain, its missing parts supplied by reference TRBV18 and TRBJ2-7, is NAGVMQNPRHLVRRRGQEARLRCSPMKGHSHVYWYRQLPEEGLKFMVYLQKENIIDESGMPKERFSAEFPKEGPSILRIQQVVRGDSAAYFCASSPPGQSYEQYFGPGTRLTVT.

V is TRBV12-3 or TRBV12-4 and J is TRBJ1-1; D is undetermined. Deletions cut 4 bases from V and 1 base from J, with 7 bases between. There are 13 residues in the CDR3. The CDR3 reads CASSYAGNTEAFF. In DNA form, the CDR3 reads TGTGCCAGCAGTTATGCCGGGAACACTGAAGCTTTCTTT.

J is TRBJ1-4 and V is TRBV9; 9 bases are a match to TRBD1. Germline loops: CDR1 SGDLS, CDR2 YYNGEE. V gave up 4 bases and J gave up 5 bases; unmatched junction bases: 9. This CDR3 has 16 residues. In nucleotides, the CDR3 is TGTGCCAGCAGCAAGGGACAGGGCCGCACGAATGAAAAACTGTTTTTT. Protein sequence: CASSKGQGRTNEKLFF.

The rearrangement links TRBV6-5 to TRBJ1-2; D remains ambiguous. This CDR3 is built from 13 residues. In germline, CDR1 is MNHEY, CDR2 SVGAGI. Between the trimmed V and J ends, which lost 6 bases and 4 bases, there was a span of 12 bases. This chain's CDR3 is CASRQASTYGYTF. The CDR3 region has the DNA TGTGCCAGCAGGCAGGCGTCGACCTATGGCTACACCTTC.

This rearrangement joins TRBV11-2 to TRBJ2-1, with D perhaps matching TRBD2 (5 bases). Trimming removed 8 bases at V and 2 bases at J, with 7 bases between. CDR1 and CDR2 from the germline V gene are SGHAT and FQNNGV. CDR3 length equals 12 residues. The CDR3 bases are TGTGCCAGCGGGAGCCCCTACAATGAGCAGTTCTTC. This gives the protein CASGSPYNEQFF. The entire variable domain, with the rest obtained from reference TRBV11-2 and TRBJ2-1, is as follows: EAGVAQSPRYKIIEKRQSVAFWCNPISGHATLYWYQQILGQGPKLLIQFQNNGVVDDSQLPKDRFSAERLKGVDSTLKIQPAKLEDSAVYLCASGSPYNEQFFGPGTRLTVL.

This clone was recorded once. This chain uses TRBV6-5 with TRBJ1-2; D unclear. The germline V gene has CDR1 MNHEY and CDR2 SVGAGI. The CDR3 has 14 residues. With 2 bases removed from V and 0 bases from J, the gap between germline ends came to 7 bases. The CDR3: CASSYTGANYGYTF. In DNA, the CDR3 is TGTGCCAGCAGTTACACCGGGGCTAACTATGGCTACACCTTC.

The chain carries TRBV18 and TRBJ2-5; TRBD1 matches 9 bases. The CDR3 sequence is 15 residues long. Trimming cost V 3 bases and J 1 base; bases outside gene matches: 3. CDR1 is KGHSH and CDR2 is LQKENI in the germline V gene. The CDR3 protein is CASSPGTGPQETQYF. CDR3 nucleotide sequence: TGTGCCAGCTCACCCGGGACAGGGCCCCAAGAGACCCAGTACTTC.

The chain links TRBV6-5 to TRBJ2-7; 7 bases fit TRBD1. Germline CDR1 and CDR2: MNHEY and SVGAGI. Trimming at V came to 6 bases and at J to 7 bases, leaving 12 bases not matched to a gene. CDR3 size: 14 residues. CDR3 coding DNA: TGTGCCAGCAGGTCAGACAGGGAAGCTTGGGAGCAGTACTTC. This codes for CASRSDREAWEQYF.

The chain combines TRBV19 with TRBJ1-4; 9 nucleotides align to TRBD1. CDR1 is LNHDA and CDR2 is SQIVND in the germline V gene (reference sequence). The CDR3 spans 15 residues. V shed 6 bases, J shed 8 bases, and the junction held 10 bases outside the gene matches. The CDR3 loop is CASSYHRDRAEKLFF. For the CDR3, the DNA is TGTGCCAGTAGCTACCACCGGGACAGGGCCGAAAAACTGTTTTTT.